Below are 31 T cell receptor beta chains sequenced from a single sample in a study of blood T cell repertoires in COVID-19. Using immunoSEQ multiplex PCR, the repertoire was profiled, and TCRdb retains in-frame clones only, with some absent. The sample gives under 300,000 clones, approximately 89% of which show up once; less than 2% is in the top ten. Sequences were obtained from PBMCs or T cells enriched from blood (not recorded which). The receptors were gathered from a woman in her fifties or sixties who had recovered from COVID-19.

In regard to this clone: Distinct nucleotide sequences in the sample also encode this CDR3. This rearrangement joins TRBV18 to TRBJ2-6; 7 nucleotides match TRBD1. The CDR3 sequence is 15 residues long. Germline values: CDR1 KGHSH, CDR2 LQKENI. The junction had 0 bases not matched to a gene; V was cut back by 3 bases and J by 1 base. CDR3 residues: CASSPTGSGANVLTF. The CDR3, as DNA: TGTGCCAGCTCACCGACAGGGTCTGGGGCCAACGTCCTGACTTTC.

The chain recombines TRBV11-2 with TRBJ2-2; D possibly corresponds to TRBD2 (6 bases). The CDR3 contains 14 residues. The germline CDR1 and CDR2 sequences are SGHAT and FQNNGV. Trimming stripped 0 bases from V and 6 bases from J, with 8 bases between. CDR3 nucleotide sequence: TGTGCCAGCAGCTTAGAATCGGGGGCCGGGGAGCTGTTTTTT. This codes for CASSLESGAGELFF.

This clone was observed a few times. V is TRBV30 and J is TRBJ1-5; no clear D gene. Germline loops: CDR1 GTSNPN, CDR2 SVGIG (reference sequence). The V end lost 2 bases, the J end lost 1 base, and 6 bases lay between the germline ends. The CDR3 has 13 amino acids. The CDR3: CAWSLQSNQPQHF. CDR3 coding DNA: TGTGCCTGGAGTTTACAGAGCAATCAGCCCCAGCATTTT.

The chain employs TRBV28 and TRBJ1-2; D possibly corresponds to TRBD1 (5 bases). The CDR3 length is 13 residues. Germline V gene lookup returns CDR1 MDHEN and CDR2 SYDVKM. Trimming cost V 6 bases and J 2 bases, with 10 bases left between them. The CDR3, as DNA: TGTGCCAGCAGACGACAGAGAAACTATGGCTACACCTTC. Its protein product is CASRRQRNYGYTF.

The chain joins TRBV11-3 to TRBJ2-5; a possible D gene is TRBD2 (6 bases). This CDR3 is built from 14 residues. Trimming left V 5 bases short and J 0 bases short, with 10 bases between. Germline CDR1 SGHNT, CDR2 YENEEA. CDR3 residues: CASSRGNNQETQYF. Written as DNA, the CDR3 is TGTGCCAGCAGCCGCGGGAACAACCAAGAGACCCAGTACTTC. The variable domain in full, with the rest retrieved from reference TRBV11-3 and TRBJ2-5, is EAGVVQSPRYKIIEKKQPVAFWCNPISGHNTLYWYLQNLGQGPELLIRYENEEAVDDSQLPKDRFSAERLKGVDSTLKIQPAELGDSAVYLCASSRGNNQETQYFGPGTRLLVL.

The chain employs TRBV30 and TRBJ1-2; TRBD1 matches 7 bases. The junction had 8 bases not matched to a gene; V was cut back by 4 bases and J by 6 bases. From germline, CDR1 is GTSNPN and CDR2 SVGIG (reference sequence). This CDR3 contains 13 residues. CDR3 in amino acids: CAWTPTGANGYTF. The CDR3 nucleotides read TGTGCCTGGACCCCAACAGGGGCGAATGGCTACACCTTC. The complete variable domain, with remaining parts taken from reference TRBV30 and TRBJ1-2, reads SQTIHQWPATLVQPVGSPLSLECTVEGTSNPNLYWYRQAAGRGLQLLFYSVGIGQISSEVPQNLSASRPQDRQFILSSKKLLLSDSGFYLCAWTPTGANGYTFGSGTRLTVV.

The sample holds one count of this clone. The gene calls are TRBV5-1 and TRBJ2-1; 8 bases are shared with TRBD1. The CDR3 totals 14 residues. With V trimmed by 4 bases and J by 8 bases, 8 bases remained unmatched. CDR1 is SGHRS and CDR2 is YFSETQ in the germline V gene. Here the CDR3 DNA reads TGCGCCAGCAGCGATCCCCAGGGGGCCGATGAGCAGTTCTTC. Amino acids: CASSDPQGADEQFF.

The V gene is TRBV15, the J gene TRBJ1-4, with 7 bases matching TRBD1. Germline CDR1 LNHNV, CDR2 YYDKDF (reference sequence). This CDR3 has 14 amino acids. The V gene end was trimmed by 4 bases and the J gene end by 5 bases; junction bases not matched to a gene: 4. CDR3 sequence (DNA): TGTGCCACCAGCAAAGACAGGGTGAATGAAAAACTGTTTTTT. Protein product: CATSKDRVNEKLFF.

The chain links TRBV7-8 to TRBJ2-3, with D possibly matching TRBD2 (7 bases). V lost 2 bases, J lost 1 base, and 19 bases lay in between. The germline CDR1 and CDR2 sequences are SGHVS and FQNEAQ. CDR3 size: 18 residues. CDR3 coding DNA: TGTGCCAGCAGCTTATTCCTCAGTAGGCGGGGGCGCACAGATACGCAGTATTTT. Translating it yields CASSLFLSRRGRTDTQYF.

The chain employs TRBV30 and TRBJ1-2; D possibly corresponds to TRBD1 (6 bases). This CDR3 region has 13 residues. The germline V gene encodes CDR1 GTSNPN and CDR2 SVGIG (reference sequence). V dropped 0 bases and J dropped 8 bases, with 13 bases sitting between them. The CDR3 reads CAWSVLQTGGYTF. In DNA, the CDR3 is TGTGCCTGGAGTGTACTCCAGACAGGCGGCTACACCTTC.

This clone was seen once. The V gene is TRBV3-1 (or the pseudogene TRBV3-2), the J gene TRBJ2-4; 8 bases map to TRBD2. The CDR3 has 15 residues. Germline CDR1 and CDR2: LGHDT and YNNKEL (reference sequence). The junction had 6 bases not matched to a gene; V was cut back by 4 bases and J by 4 bases. The CDR3 sequence is CASSPPGLEKNIQYF. In DNA, the CDR3 is TGTGCCAGCAGCCCACCGGGACTAGAAAAAAACATTCAGTACTTC.

This chain connects TRBV27 to TRBJ2-6; possible D gene TRBD1, 6 bases. This CDR3 is 17 amino acids long. V was cut by 0 bases and J by 5 bases, with 14 bases left in between. Germline V gene lookup returns CDR1 MNHEY and CDR2 SMNVEV (reference sequence). This CDR3 is CASSLSSRRDRANVLTF. CDR3 in DNA: TGTGCCAGCAGTTTATCCTCCCGCCGGGACAGGGCCAACGTCCTGACTTTC.

The chain employs TRBV19 and TRBJ2-2, with TRBD2 matching over 8 bases. The CDR3 length is 16 residues. V dropped 3 bases and J dropped 2; count of bases not matched to a gene: 5. Germline CDR1 and CDR2: LNHDA and SQIVND (reference sequence). This CDR3 reads CASSIELAVNTGELFF. The CDR3 coding sequence is TGTGCCAGTAGTATTGAACTAGCGGTTAACACCGGGGAGCTGTTTTTT.

CDR3 loop: CASSPTGGDTGELFF. DNA of the CDR3: TGTGCCAGCAGCCCGACAGGGGGAGACACCGGGGAGCTGTTTTTT. The chain is built from TRBV11-2 and TRBJ2-2; TRBD1 aligns across 9 bases. CDR1 and CDR2 from the germline V gene are SGHAT and FQNNGV. There are 15 residues in the CDR3. V shed 5 bases and J 3 bases; nucleotides not matched to a gene: 4. Combining the CDR3 with reference TRBV11-2 and TRBJ2-2 gives the whole variable domain EAGVAQSPRYKIIEKRQSVAFWCNPISGHATLYWYQQILGQGPKLLIQFQNNGVVDDSQLPKDRFSAERLKGVDSTLKIQPAKLEDSAVYLCASSPTGGDTGELFFGEGSRLTVL.

Written as DNA, the CDR3 is TGCAGTGCTAGTCCCCCGAGGCTAGCGGGGGTAGAGACCCAGTACTTC. Its translation is CSASPPRLAGVETQYF. J is TRBJ2-5 and V is TRBV20-1, with 10 bases matching TRBD2. Trimming took 3 bases from V and 4 from J; bases not matched to a gene: 11. This CDR3 has 16 residues. Germline V gene sequence: CDR1 DFQATT, CDR2 SNEGSKA (reference sequence).

The chain links TRBV6-5 to TRBJ1-3, with TRBD1 as a possible D gene (5 bases). The CDR3 spans 12 residues. V dropped 8 bases and J dropped 0 bases, with 5 bases sitting between them. CDR1 and CDR2 (germline): MNHEY, SVGAGI. Here the CDR3 DNA reads TGTGCCAGCGACAGCTCTGGAAACACCATATATTTT. Its protein product is CASDSSGNTIYF.

The rearrangement joins TRBV28 to TRBJ1-5; D is uncertain. Germline V gene data show CDR1 as MDHEN and CDR2 as SYDVKM. The CDR3 contains 19 residues. The V gene lost 6 bases and the J gene lost 0 bases, with 24 bases spanning the gap. CDR3 amino acids: CASRERTPIKKYSNQPQHF. For the CDR3, the DNA is TGTGCCAGCAGAGAGCGGACCCCGATTAAAAAATATAGCAATCAGCCCCAGCATTTT.

This chain links TRBV7-9 with TRBJ2-5, with TRBD2 as a possible D gene (5 bases). V was trimmed by 5 bases and J by 5 bases, leaving 9 bases between them. This CDR3 contains 12 residues. Germline CDR1 and CDR2: SEHNR and FQNEAQ (reference sequence). CDR3 DNA sequence: TGTGCCAGCAGCCCTCGGGATGAGACCCAGTACTTC. It codes for CASSPRDETQYF.

The rearrangement links TRBV5-1 to TRBJ2-1, with TRBD2 matching over 11 bases. CDR1 and CDR2 from the germline V gene are SGHRS and YFSETQ. V gave up 5 bases and J gave up 0 bases; unmatched junction bases: 1. The CDR3 sequence is 15 residues long. This CDR3 reads CASRTSGSSYNEQFF. CDR3 DNA: TGCGCCAGCAGAACTAGCGGGAGCTCCTACAATGAGCAGTTCTTC.

This chain joins TRBV6-5 and TRBJ1-5, with D possibly TRBD1 on 6 matching bases. CDR3 length equals 14 residues. CDR1 MNHEY and CDR2 SVGAGI come from the germline V gene. The V end was cut by 5 bases, the J end by 5 bases, with 13 bases between. The CDR3 nucleotides read TGTGCCAGCAGTAAAAGACAGGTCCATCAGCCCCAGCATTTT. This gives the protein CASSKRQVHQPQHF.

The chain employs TRBV19 and TRBJ2-1; TRBD2 aligns across 13 bases. This CDR3 contains 15 residues. Germline V gene data show CDR1 as LNHDA and CDR2 as SQIVND (reference sequence). With V trimmed by 6 bases and J by 7 bases, 6 bases remained unmatched. The CDR3: CASSPTSGGGNEQFF. Here the CDR3 DNA reads TGTGCCAGTAGCCCAACTAGCGGGGGGGGTAATGAGCAGTTCTTC.

This rearrangement joins TRBV18 to TRBJ1-1, with 11 bases fitting TRBD1. The CDR3 is 15 amino acids. V was pared by 5 bases and J by 5 bases, with 7 bases of the junction left unmatched. Germline CDR1 and CDR2: KGHSH and LQKENI. The CDR3: CASSSTGTGGTEAFF. Written as DNA, the CDR3 is TGTGCCAGCTCATCAACCGGGACAGGGGGTACTGAAGCTTTCTTT.

V usage is TRBV10-3 and J usage is TRBJ1-2; TRBD1 matches at 9 bases. Looked up from germline, CDR1 is ENHRY and CDR2 is SYGVKD. This CDR3 region has 15 residues. Unmatched junction bases numbered 4, after V lost 2 bases and J lost 3 bases. The CDR3 region has the DNA TGTGCCATCAGTGAGGGACAGGGGAGAGACTATGGCTACACCTTC. It translates to CAISEGQGRDYGYTF.

CDR3 sequence reads: CASSLEGSNSYEQYF. The CDR3 bases are TGTGCCAGCAGCTTGGAGGGGTCAAACTCCTACGAGCAGTACTTC. This chain links TRBV5-5 with TRBJ2-7; TRBD1 is a possible D gene (5 bases). Trimming removed 0 bases from V and 0 bases from J, with 10 bases in between. CDR3 length equals 15 residues. The germline CDR1 and CDR2 sequences are SGHKS and YYEKEE (reference sequence).

V usage is TRBV5-4 and J usage is TRBJ2-7; TRBD2 matches at 7 bases. CDR1 and CDR2 (germline): SGHNT, YYREEE (reference sequence). Germline trimming cut 4 bases from V and 4 bases from J; bases unmatched to any gene: 11. The CDR3 covers 15 residues. The DNA of the CDR3 is TGTGCCAGCAGCATGACTAGCATCAGCAGTTACGAGCAGTACTTC. Translating it yields CASSMTSISSYEQYF. The full variable domain, in which reference TRBV5-4 and TRBJ2-7 provide the parts outside the CDR3, is ETGVTQSPTHLIKTRGQQVTLRCSSQSGHNTVSWYQQALGQGPQFIFQYYREEENGRGNFPPRFSGLQFPNYSSELNVNALELDDSALYLCASSMTSISSYEQYFGPGTRLTVT.

This clone was found a few times. The V call is TRBV10-3, the J call TRBJ1-5; the D is unclear. Looked up from germline, CDR1 is ENHRY and CDR2 is SYGVKD. The CDR3 spans 14 residues. The V end was cut by 7 bases, the J end by 6 bases, with 16 bases between. The CDR3 protein is CAINPDPTGQPQHF. CDR3 nucleotides: TGTGCCATCAACCCCGACCCCACGGGTCAGCCCCAGCATTTT.

The V gene is TRBV19, the J gene TRBJ1-1; 9 bases agree with TRBD1. The germline gives CDR1 LNHDA, CDR2 SQIVND (reference sequence). The CDR3 is made up of 15 amino acids. Unmatched junction bases numbered 6, after V lost 2 bases and J lost 5 bases. CDR3 sequence: CASSILGTGNTEAFF. The CDR3 nucleotides are TGTGCCAGTAGTATACTCGGGACAGGGAATACTGAAGCTTTCTTT.

In regard to this clone: The junction departs from the called germline gene at one end, perhaps through a read error. The rearrangement uses TRBV5-3 and TRBJ1-2; D gene ambiguous. TRBV5-3 is an ORF; its function is uncertain. The CDR3 sequence is 8 residues long. The CDR3 here is CARSLQLF. CDR3 coding DNA: TGTGCCAGAAGCTTACAGCTCTTC.

V gene TRBV10-3 combines with J gene TRBJ2-5, with unresolved D. Trimming removed 8 bases from V and 2 bases from J, with 6 bases in between. Looked up from germline, CDR1 is ENHRY and CDR2 is SYGVKD. This CDR3 is built from 11 residues. For the CDR3, the DNA is TGTGCCATCGGCCCGCAAGAGACCCAGTACTTC. Its translation is CAIGPQETQYF.

The genes are TRBV2 and TRBJ2-1, with TRBD2 matching 9 bases. V trimming: 6 bases; J trimming: 7 bases; junction bases outside the gene matches: 13. The CDR3 loop spans 16 amino acids. The germline CDR1 and CDR2 sequences are SNHLY and FYNNEI. CDR3 sequence: CASSLWGTSTPNEQFF. As DNA, the CDR3 is TGTGCCAGCAGCCTTTGGGGGACTAGCACCCCAAATGAGCAGTTCTTC.

Comments on this clone: The junction shows a germline mismatch at one end, possibly a read error. The chain links TRBV7-7 to TRBJ2-2, with 10 bases fitting TRBD1. CDR3 length: 15 residues. Germline loops: CDR1 SSHAT, CDR2 FNYEAQ (reference sequence). The CDR3, as DNA: TGTGCTAGCAGCCTCGGACAGGGGGGGGCCGGGGAGCTGTTTTTT. This translates into CASSLGQGGAGELFF. The whole variable domain, remainder taken from reference TRBV7-7 and TRBJ2-2, is GAGVSQSPRYKVTKRGQDVTLRCDPISSHATLYWYQQALGQGPEFLTYFNYEAQPDKSGLPSDRFSAERPEGSISTLTIQRTEQRDSAMYRCASSLGQGGAGELFFGEGSRLTVL.